The text below deals with one T cell receptor beta chain. The data are from a study of cytotoxic CD8 clonotypes in ibrutinib-treated CLL. This CDR3 comprises 17 residues. Per germline, CDR1 SGDLS and CDR2 YYNGEE. J gave up 3 bases and V 3 bases, and 4 bases lay outside the gene matches. The assay was immunoSEQ multiplex PCR, and TCRdb's table has in-frame clones only and misses some. Among about 140,000 clones listed, around three quarters were seen once. The sequences come from PBMCs, collected after 12 months of ibrutinib treatment. This TCR came from a human donor with chronic lymphocytic leukemia. The chain recombines TRBV9 with TRBJ2-1; 15 bases map to TRBD2. CDR3 DNA: TGTGCCAGCAGCGCGGGACTAGCGGGGGGAGGCTACAATGAGCAGTTCTTC. Translation: CASSAGLAGGGYNEQFF.